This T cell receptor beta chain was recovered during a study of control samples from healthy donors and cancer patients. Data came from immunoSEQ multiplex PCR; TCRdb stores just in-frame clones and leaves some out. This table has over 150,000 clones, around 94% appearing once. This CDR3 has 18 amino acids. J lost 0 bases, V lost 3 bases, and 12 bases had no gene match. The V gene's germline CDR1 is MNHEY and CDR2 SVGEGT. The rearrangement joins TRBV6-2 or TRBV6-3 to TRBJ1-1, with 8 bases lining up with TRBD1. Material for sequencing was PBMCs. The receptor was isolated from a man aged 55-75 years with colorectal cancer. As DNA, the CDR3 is TGTGCCAGCAGTTATTCCCCCTGGGGACAGGCCTTGAACACTGAAGCTTTCTTT. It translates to CASSYSPWGQALNTEAFF.